The 20 T cell receptor beta chains below all came from one sample that was sequenced in a study of blood T cells in healthy people across ages (dated by TCRdb to the mid-2010s). Library preparation was by 5' RACE. Sequenced using an Illumina HiSeq 2500. A second PCR of about 6 to 11 cycles was performed with a sample-barcoded 5' primer and a J-beta primer mix. TCRdb cleaned the public reads at Q25 with fastp, built clones with MiXCR and kept in-frame beta chains. Entries are consolidated by CDR3 protein sequence, retaining the most common genes and DNA. Across this sample there are under 2 million distinct CDR3 sequences, with approximately 32% seen only once. Together, the top ten hold 11% of the sample. What was sequenced was blood. These receptors originate from a woman aged 25 to 39 in good health.

This sequence joins TRBV3-1 and TRBJ2-3; D is uncertain. The CDR3 runs 18 residues. CDR1 is LGHDT and CDR2 is YNNKEL in the germline V gene (reference sequence). Trimming took 0 bases from V and 0 from J, leaving 16 bases between them. CDR3 in amino acids: CASSQDRARWSSTDTQYF. CDR3 in DNA: TGTGCCAGCAGCCAAGATCGGGCGAGATGGTCTAGCACAGATACGCAGTATTTT.

This sequence joins TRBV5-1 and TRBJ2-1; D is uncertain. Trimming pared 0 bases from V and 10 bases from J, leaving 14 bases between. The CDR3 is 14 residues long. Germline CDR1 is SGHRS and CDR2 is YFSETQ. The CDR3 sequence is CASSLDPYVKEQFF. CDR3 coding DNA: TGCGCCAGCAGCTTGGATCCGTACGTCAAGGAGCAGTTCTTC.

The sample holds a few counts of this clonotype. This chain connects TRBV6-6 to TRBJ2-3; D call uncertain. CDR3 length: 13 amino acids. Per the germline V gene, CDR1 is MNHNY and CDR2 is SVGAGI (reference sequence). Trimming left V 3 bases short and J 2 bases short, with 6 bases between. The CDR3 nucleotides read TGTGCCAGCAGTTATGGGAACACAGATACGCAGTATTTT. Translation: CASSYGNTDTQYF.

The J gene is TRBJ2-7, the V gene TRBV20-1; TRBD2 is a possible D gene (5 bases). From germline, CDR1 is DFQATT and CDR2 SNEGSKA (reference sequence). The CDR3 consists of 14 residues. The V end lost 0 bases, the J end lost 4 bases, and 13 bases lay between the germline ends. CDR3 loop: CSARDTNGVYEQYF. The CDR3 nucleotides read TGCAGTGCTAGAGATACTAACGGGGTGTACGAGCAGTACTTC.

V and J are TRBV12-3 or TRBV12-4 and TRBJ2-1; no clear D gene. This CDR3 region has 12 residues. Between the trimmed V and J ends, which lost 8 bases and 10 bases, there was a span of 15 bases. The CDR3 DNA sequence: TGTGCCAGCCCCGGCCCCCCTGGGGAGCAGTTCTTC. Its translation is CASPGPPGEQFF.

The chain employs TRBV7-6 and TRBJ2-7; D is possibly TRBD1 or TRBD2 (5 bases each). This CDR3 comprises 16 residues. Germline V CDR1 and CDR2: SGHVS, FNYEAQ. V was cut by 5 bases and J by 0 bases, with 17 bases left in between. The CDR3 DNA follows: TGTGCCAGCAGCCCTCAGCAACGGGGCAACTCCTACGAGCAGTACTTC. Its protein is CASSPQQRGNSYEQYF.

This clonotype was counted only a few times. This chain links TRBV12-3 or TRBV12-4 with TRBJ2-1, with 14 bases fitting TRBD2. The CDR3 totals 19 residues. V lost 6 bases to trimming and J lost 3 bases; unmatched junction nucleotides: 13. CDR3 protein: CASSLSPGLAGVYYNEQFF. DNA for the CDR3: TGTGCCAGCAGCCTATCACCGGGACTAGCGGGAGTTTACTACAATGAGCAGTTCTTC.

This clonotype occurred a few times. This chain links TRBV5-1 with TRBJ2-1; 7 bases match TRBD1. Germline CDR1 SGHRS, CDR2 YFSETQ. Germline trimming cut 6 bases from V and 3 bases from J; bases unmatched to any gene: 9. This CDR3 has 15 amino acids. Here the CDR3 reads CASTPSGTVYNEQFF. The CDR3 nucleotides read TGCGCCAGCACTCCCTCCGGGACAGTCTACAATGAGCAGTTCTTC.

This clonotype was recorded many times. CDR3 nucleotide sequence: TGTGCCAGCAGCCAAGGATCAAGGGAGACCCAGTACTTC. Protein product: CASSQGSRETQYF. The gene calls are TRBV3-1 and TRBJ2-5; unclear D gene. CDR1 LGHDT and CDR2 YNNKEL come from the germline V gene (reference sequence). The CDR3 has 13 amino acids. V was pared by 1 base and J by 5 bases, with 8 bases between.

The V gene is TRBV28, the J gene TRBJ2-7; D not resolved. The J call may be faulty, since TRBJ2-5 better matches the DNA end. The CDR3 has 18 residues. Germline values: CDR1 MDHEN, CDR2 SYDVKM. The CDR3 is CASSLWALLDPRAETQYF. The CDR3 DNA reads TGTGCCAGCAGTTTATGGGCCCTGCTTGACCCTCGGGCAGAGACCCAGTACTTC.

The genes are TRBV3-1 and TRBJ1-5, with D perhaps matching TRBD1 (5 bases). Trimming removed 1 base from V and 0 bases from J, with 10 bases in between. CDR1 is LGHDT and CDR2 is YNNKEL in the germline V gene (reference sequence). The CDR3 has 16 amino acids. The CDR3 loop is CASSQAGGDSNQPQHF. The CDR3 bases are TGTGCCAGCAGCCAAGCCGGAGGGGATAGCAATCAGCCCCAGCATTTT.

This clonotype was counted ten times or more. This sequence joins TRBV28 and TRBJ2-3, with TRBD2 identical over 11 bases. CDR1 is MDHEN, CDR2 SYDVKM, per germline. The CDR3 runs to 15 residues. Losses at the gene ends were 5 bases for V and 4 bases for J; bases not matched to a gene: 5. CDR3 coding DNA: TGTGCCAGCAGTCAACTAGCGGGAGTGTCAGATACGCAGTATTTT. Protein sequence: CASSQLAGVSDTQYF.

In the case of this clonotype: A read error may be the cause here, since a much bigger clone is one base away. This chain joins TRBV27 and TRBJ2-4, with TRBD1 as a possible D gene (6 bases). Trimming removed 6 bases from V and 13 bases from J, with 22 bases in between. Germline values: CDR1 MNHEY, CDR2 SMNVEV (reference sequence). The CDR3 sequence is 14 residues long. The CDR3 DNA is TGTGCCAGCAGGTCCAGACAGGCCCTAAGGGAGCAGTACTTC. It is translated as CASRSRQALREQYF.

This clonotype came up a few times. This rearrangement joins TRBV27 to TRBJ2-7; D is ambiguous. Trimming took off 8 bases at V and 6 bases at J, with 8 bases between the two ends. The CDR3 length is 10 residues. Germline assignment: CDR1 MNHEY and CDR2 SMNVEV (reference sequence). CDR3 sequence reads: CASGQREQYF. CDR3 in DNA: TGTGCCAGCGGTCAGCGCGAGCAGTACTTC.

In its sample, this clonotype was seen a few times. The V gene is TRBV6-1, the J gene TRBJ1-1; no definite D call. Between the trimmed V and J ends, which lost 7 bases and 3 bases, there was a span of 15 bases. Germline CDR1 is MNHNS and CDR2 is SASEGT. The CDR3 loop spans 14 amino acids. The CDR3 reads CASKRPDGYTEAFF. The CDR3 coding sequence is TGTGCCAGCAAGAGACCGGACGGCTACACTGAAGCTTTCTTT.

The chain combines TRBV20-1 with TRBJ1-2; TRBD1 is a possible D gene (5 bases). The CDR3 totals 16 residues. Between the trimmed V and J ends, which lost 5 bases and 4 bases, there was a span of 23 bases. Germline V gives CDR1 DFQATT, CDR2 SNEGSKA (reference sequence). The CDR3 coding sequence is TGCAGTGCTCTAAAGGTCGGGCGGGGGGATAGCTATGGCTACACCTTC. Protein product: CSALKVGRGDSYGYTF.

This chain joins TRBV2 and TRBJ2-3; TRBD1 is a possible D gene (6 bases). The CDR3 covers 16 residues. Germline lookup yields CDR1 SNHLY and CDR2 FYNNEI. V dropped 6 bases and J dropped 3 bases, with 19 bases sitting between them. In DNA form, the CDR3 reads TGTGCCAGCAGGCCCGACAGGCCAGGTGGTACAGATACGCAGTATTTT. Its protein product is CASRPDRPGGTDTQYF.

This clonotype has a handful of counts. This chain links TRBV7-3 with TRBJ2-1, with TRBD2 identical over 13 bases. V shed 5 bases, J shed 7 bases, and the junction held 5 bases outside the gene matches. The CDR3 is 15 residues long. Germline lookup yields CDR1 SGHTA and CDR2 FQGTGA. Here the CDR3 reads CASSQRLAGGNEQFF. DNA of the CDR3: TGTGCCAGCAGCCAAAGACTAGCGGGAGGTAATGAGCAGTTCTTC.

CDR3 protein: CASRDRVDVSEQFF. CDR3 coding DNA: TGTGCCAGCAGAGACAGGGTGGACGTCAGTGAGCAGTTCTTC. The genes are TRBV27 and TRBJ2-1; 7 bases are a match to TRBD1. The CDR3 length is 14 residues. Germline loops: CDR1 MNHEY, CDR2 SMNVEV (reference sequence). V shed 6 bases and J 9 bases; nucleotides not matched to a gene: 11.

The gene calls are TRBV27 and TRBJ2-5; D remains unclear. The DNA end favors TRBJ2-7, so the J call may be wrong. The germline CDR1 and CDR2 sequences are MNHEY and SMNVEV (reference sequence). CDR3 length: 15 amino acids. The CDR3 region is CASSPDITTPYEQYF. CDR3 coding DNA: TGTGCCAGCAGTCCAGACATTACGACGCCCTACGAGCAGTACTTC.